At least ten counts were recorded for the clone carrying this T cell receptor (beta chain). Its specificity is not known. Trimming took off 5 bases at V and 4 bases at J, with 11 bases between the two ends. The CDR3 has 13 residues. Hyperthyroidism of Graves' type that showed no ophthalmopathy progression within 18 months was stable. About 9.4 ml fresh peripheral blood yielded the PBMCs. The data derive from a study of T cells in Graves' hyperthyroidism and ophthalmopathy. On the study more broadly: Peripheral blood samples were taken at initial diagnosis, prior to any treatment. Study observations and caveats: Most clonotypes expanded in the thyroid (above 0.001) were also present in blood.

Using RNA transcripts as the source, TCR beta CDR3 regions were amplified. Researchers ran a first-round RT-PCR on the TCR CDR3 using the HTBI primer set. MiXCR, run by TCRdb on the multiplex PCR reads, gives a single entry per CDR3 protein. The profile shows a few hundred thousand distinct CDR3 sequences, about 15% of them singletons. Sequences were obtained from blood. The receptor was derived from a woman aged 25 to 39 with Graves' hyperthyroidism. This sequence joins TRBV12-3 or TRBV12-4 and TRBJ1-2; perhaps TRBD1 as D (5 bases). The CDR3 here is CASSAPGSYGYTF. CDR3 bases: TGTGCCAGCAGTGCCCCAGGGAGCTATGGCTACACCTTC.